A single sample is the source of the 24 T cell receptor beta chains below, sequenced in a study of blood T cell repertoires in COVID-19. Only in-frame clones appear in the TCRdb table, and some are missing; sequencing was by immunoSEQ multiplex PCR. The sample includes over 85,000 clones, more than 75% seen only once; the top ten take roughly 5.4%. The source material was peripheral blood. The receptors here all came from a man in his forties with acute or convalescent COVID-19.

J is TRBJ2-1 and V is TRBV19, with 9 nucleotides matching TRBD1. This CDR3 comprises 14 residues. The ends lost 11 bases at V and 7 bases at J; junction bases unmatched: 12. Germline V CDR1 and CDR2: LNHDA, SQIVND (reference sequence). DNA of the CDR3: TGTGCCGGGGAAGCACAGGGGGCGGGAAATGAGCAGTTCTTC. Translated, it gives CAGEAQGAGNEQFF.

The chain has TRBV6-5 and TRBJ2-7; 13 bases match TRBD2. Trimming took 7 bases from V and 4 from J; bases not matched to a gene: 4. The CDR3 has 14 residues. Germline values: CDR1 MNHEY, CDR2 SVGAGI. CDR3 sequence (DNA): TGTGCCAGCACCTGGACTAGCGGGAGTTACGAGCAGTACTTC. It is translated as CASTWTSGSYEQYF.

The CDR3: CASSLSRGLNIQYF. The CDR3 bases are TGTGCCAGCAGCTTATCGAGGGGGCTGAACATTCAGTACTTC. The rearrangement joins TRBV13 to TRBJ2-4; TRBD1 aligns across 7 bases. CDR1 and CDR2 from the germline V gene are PRHDT and FYEKMQ (reference sequence). Germline trimming cut 2 bases from V and 7 bases from J; bases unmatched to any gene: 5. This CDR3 has 14 amino acids.

The chain uses TRBV2 and TRBJ1-6; 8 bases fit TRBD1. This CDR3 has 13 amino acids. Trimming cost V 8 bases and J 9 bases; bases outside gene matches: 6. Germline assignment: CDR1 SNHLY and CDR2 FYNNEI. CDR3 sequence reads: CASSTGGGSPLHF. The CDR3 nucleotides are TGTGCCAGCTCTACAGGGGGGGGTTCACCCCTCCACTTT.

This clone has a single count. This chain links TRBV19 with TRBJ1-1; D is possibly TRBD1 (5 bases). The CDR3 length is 14 residues. In germline, CDR1 is LNHDA, CDR2 SQIVND (reference sequence). Trimming removed 1 base at V and 4 bases at J, with 10 bases between. The DNA for the CDR3 is TGTGCCAGTAGTATAGGACAGTGGAGCACTGAAGCTTTCTTT. It translates to CASSIGQWSTEAFF.

This chain connects TRBV3-1 (or the pseudogene TRBV3-2) to TRBJ1-2; a possible D gene is TRBD1 (5 bases). This CDR3 is built from 15 residues. Trimming left V 0 bases short and J 3 bases short, with 11 bases between. Germline CDR1 LGHDT, CDR2 YNNKEL (reference sequence). CDR3 in amino acids: CASSQDLIGDYGYTF. The CDR3 nucleotides read TGTGCCAGCAGCCAAGATCTAATAGGGGACTATGGCTACACCTTC.

The J gene is TRBJ1-2, the V gene TRBV10-1; TRBD1 aligns across 7 bases. The J segment lost 2 bases and the V segment lost 0 bases, leaving 18 bases of the junction unmatched. Germline lookup yields CDR1 WNHNN and CDR2 SYGVQD (reference sequence). This CDR3 comprises 20 residues. The CDR3 DNA is TGCGCCAGCAGTGAGTCTGGGCGCTGTGACAGGGATTATGGCAACTATGGCTACACCTTC. Its translation: CASSESGRCDRDYGNYGYTF.

The chain recombines TRBV9 with TRBJ1-6; TRBD1 matches 8 bases. V trimming: 2 bases; J trimming: 0 bases; junction bases outside the gene matches: 4. CDR1 and CDR2 (germline): SGDLS, YYNGEE. CDR3 size: 17 residues. The CDR3, as DNA: TGTGCCAGCAGCGTTACAGGGGGTTACTCCTATAATTCACCCCTCCACTTT. Translation gives CASSVTGGYSYNSPLHF. The whole variable domain, filled in from reference TRBV9 and TRBJ1-6, reads DSGVTQTPKHLITATGQRVTLRCSPRSGDLSVYWYQQSLDQGLQFLIQYYNGEERAKGNILERFSAQQFPDLHSELNLSSLELGDSALYFCASSVTGGYSYNSPLHFGNGTRLTVT.

The chain joins TRBV4-1 to TRBJ1-5; D unclear. The germline V gene has CDR1 MGHRA and CDR2 YSYEKL. The CDR3 is 13 amino acids. V lost 0 bases to trimming and J lost 4 bases, with 4 bases between them. CDR3 loop: CASSQDLNQPQHF. Here the CDR3 DNA reads TGCGCCAGCAGCCAAGACTTGAATCAGCCCCAGCATTTT.

The V call is TRBV7-2, the J call TRBJ2-5; the D gene is possibly TRBD1 (5 bases). From germline, CDR1 is SGHTA and CDR2 FQGNSA. Trimming left V 6 bases short and J 3 bases short, with 8 bases between. This CDR3 is 12 amino acids long. The CDR3 DNA sequence: TGTGCCAGCAGAAAAGGGGAAGAGACCCAGTACTTC. It is translated as CASRKGEETQYF.

The rearrangement uses TRBV7-8 and TRBJ1-5, with D maybe TRBD1 (5 bases). With 2 bases removed from V and 5 bases from J, the gap between germline ends came to 10 bases. The CDR3 is made up of 14 amino acids. Germline CDR1 reads SGHVS; CDR2 reads FQNEAQ. This CDR3 reads CASSLKAGHQPQHF. Here the CDR3 DNA reads TGTGCCAGCAGCTTAAAGGCAGGGCATCAGCCCCAGCATTTT.

The chain uses TRBV10-3 and TRBJ2-7; D is undetermined. The germline gives CDR1 ENHRY, CDR2 SYGVKD. The CDR3 has 11 amino acids. V was pared by 4 bases and J by 1 base, with 2 bases between. In nucleotides, the CDR3 is TGTGCCATCAGTGCATCCTACGAGCAGTACTTC. This codes for CAISASYEQYF.

In this sample, this clone turned up once. The chain is built from TRBV7-6 and TRBJ2-6; D remains ambiguous. Deletions cut 5 bases from V and 0 bases from J, with 8 bases between. Germline loops: CDR1 SGHVS, CDR2 FNYEAQ. The CDR3 runs 15 residues. CDR3 nucleotides: TGTGCCAGCAGCCCAGCAGGCTCTGGGGCCAACGTCCTGACTTTC. It translates to CASSPAGSGANVLTF.

The genes are TRBV18 and TRBJ1-2; D is possibly TRBD1 (5 bases). The germline V and J ends were trimmed by 5 bases and 0 bases, with 13 bases remaining between them. There are 15 residues in the CDR3. Germline assignment: CDR1 KGHSH and CDR2 LQKENI. The CDR3 region is CASSFKTDTNYGYTF. CDR3 bases: TGTGCCAGCTCATTTAAGACAGATACTAACTATGGCTACACCTTC.

V usage is TRBV15 and J usage is TRBJ1-3; unclear D gene. The V end lost 0 bases, the J end lost 0 bases, and 15 bases lay between the germline ends. This CDR3 contains 18 residues. Germline V gene sequence: CDR1 LNHNV, CDR2 YYDKDF (reference sequence). The CDR3 here is CATSRDTFNFFSGNTIYF. Written as DNA, the CDR3 is TGTGCCACCAGCAGAGATACGTTCAACTTCTTCTCTGGAAACACCATATATTTT.

A note on this clone: The junction departs from the called germline gene at one end, perhaps through a read error. V gene TRBV11-3 combines with J gene TRBJ2-7; D is possibly TRBD1 (5 bases). Germline loops: CDR1 SGHNT, CDR2 YENEEA. The CDR3 spans 13 residues. This chain's CDR3 is CASSLDVRDEQYF. Written as DNA, the CDR3 is TGTGCCAGCAGCCTAGACGTCAGGGACGAGCAGTACTTC.

The V call is TRBV5-6, the J call TRBJ2-7; 8 nucleotides align to TRBD2. This CDR3 spans 16 amino acids. The germline V gene encodes CDR1 SGHDT and CDR2 YYEEEE. The J segment lost 4 bases and the V segment lost 4 bases, leaving 13 bases of the junction unmatched. Written as DNA, the CDR3 is TGTGCCAGCAGCACCGACGCGGGGGGCTTCTTATACGAGCAGTACTTC. Amino acids: CASSTDAGGFLYEQYF.

The chain employs TRBV19 and TRBJ1-3, with 10 bases aligning to TRBD1. V shed 5 bases and J 2 bases; nucleotides not matched to a gene: 3. The CDR3 has 15 residues. The germline V gene has CDR1 LNHDA and CDR2 SQIVND (reference sequence). The CDR3 here is CASSSTGGPGNTIYF. The CDR3 DNA follows: TGTGCCAGTAGTTCGACAGGGGGCCCTGGAAACACCATATATTTT.

The rearrangement uses TRBV5-4 and TRBJ2-7; 10 positions agree with TRBD1. The CDR3 extends over 16 amino acids. From germline, CDR1 is SGHNT and CDR2 YYREEE (reference sequence). V lost 4 bases to trimming and J lost 4 bases; unmatched junction nucleotides: 11. CDR3 nucleotides: TGTGCCAGCAGCCCCACGGGACAGGGGAAGGGATACGAGCAGTACTTC. It yields the protein CASSPTGQGKGYEQYF.

The chain has TRBV3-1 (or the pseudogene TRBV3-2) and TRBJ1-1; D remains unclear. This CDR3 region has 15 residues. Per the germline V gene, CDR1 is LGHDT and CDR2 is YNNKEL (reference sequence). V dropped 1 base and J dropped 0 bases, with 9 bases sitting between them. CDR3 region: CASSQGYSMNTEAFF. The CDR3 DNA sequence: TGTGCCAGCAGCCAAGGGTACAGTATGAACACTGAAGCTTTCTTT.

The chain links TRBV9 to TRBJ1-4; D unresolved. The CDR3 has 14 residues. V shed 2 bases and J shed 7 bases, with 12 bases lying between them. CDR1 and CDR2 from the germline V gene are SGDLS and YYNGEE. The DNA for the CDR3 is TGTGCCAGCAGCGTTATGCCTGCAGGTGAAAAACTGTTTTTT. The encoded protein is CASSVMPAGEKLFF.

V usage is TRBV30 and J usage is TRBJ2-1; D is possibly TRBD2 (5 bases). The V gene lost 0 bases and the J gene lost 0 bases, with 6 bases spanning the gap. This CDR3 spans 14 amino acids. Germline V gives CDR1 GTSNPN, CDR2 SVGIG (reference sequence). The CDR3 nucleotides are TGTGCCTGGAGTGTACGGGGCTCCTACAATGAGCAGTTCTTC. Encoded protein: CAWSVRGSYNEQFF. Full variable domain (outside the CDR3, taken from reference TRBV30 and TRBJ2-1): SQTIHQWPATLVQPVGSPLSLECTVEGTSNPNLYWYRQAAGRGLQLLFYSVGIGQISSEVPQNLSASRPQDRQFILSSKKLLLSDSGFYLCAWSVRGSYNEQFFGPGTRLTVL.

This clone was seen once. V usage is TRBV30 and J usage is TRBJ2-3, with 8 bases matching TRBD1. The trim removed 2 bases at V and 4 bases at J, leaving 8 bases unmatched. This CDR3 has 15 residues. The germline V gene has CDR1 GTSNPN and CDR2 SVGIG (reference sequence). CDR3 sequence: CAWSIDRGGSDTQYF. CDR3 coding DNA: TGTGCCTGGAGTATCGACAGGGGAGGATCAGATACGCAGTATTTT.

The chain uses TRBV30 and TRBJ1-5; D is unresolved. The CDR3 has 14 residues. The germline V gene encodes CDR1 GTSNPN and CDR2 SVGIG (reference sequence). The V end lost 0 bases, the J end lost 6 bases, and 12 bases lay between the germline ends. CDR3 protein: CAWSVMFGSQPQHF. In DNA form, the CDR3 reads TGTGCCTGGAGTGTAATGTTCGGGAGTCAGCCCCAGCATTTT.